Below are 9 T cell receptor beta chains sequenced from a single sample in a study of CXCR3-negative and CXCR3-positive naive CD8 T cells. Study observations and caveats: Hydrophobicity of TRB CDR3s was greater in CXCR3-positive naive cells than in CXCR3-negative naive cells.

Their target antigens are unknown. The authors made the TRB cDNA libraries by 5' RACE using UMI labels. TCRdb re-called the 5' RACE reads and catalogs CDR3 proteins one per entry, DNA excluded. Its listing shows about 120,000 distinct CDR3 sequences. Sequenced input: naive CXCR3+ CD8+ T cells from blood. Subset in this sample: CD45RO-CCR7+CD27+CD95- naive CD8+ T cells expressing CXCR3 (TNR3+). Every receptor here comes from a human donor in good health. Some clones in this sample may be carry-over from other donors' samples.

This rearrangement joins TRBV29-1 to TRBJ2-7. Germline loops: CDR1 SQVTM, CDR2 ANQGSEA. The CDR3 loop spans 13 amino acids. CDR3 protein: CSVESGRSFEQYF.

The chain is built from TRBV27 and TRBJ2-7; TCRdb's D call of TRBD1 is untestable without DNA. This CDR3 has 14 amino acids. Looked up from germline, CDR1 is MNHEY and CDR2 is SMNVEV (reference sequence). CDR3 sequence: CASSGGQGAAEQYF.

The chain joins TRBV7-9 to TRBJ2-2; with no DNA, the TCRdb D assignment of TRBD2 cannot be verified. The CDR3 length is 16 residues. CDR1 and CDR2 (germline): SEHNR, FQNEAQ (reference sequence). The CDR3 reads CASSFASGRRTGELFF.

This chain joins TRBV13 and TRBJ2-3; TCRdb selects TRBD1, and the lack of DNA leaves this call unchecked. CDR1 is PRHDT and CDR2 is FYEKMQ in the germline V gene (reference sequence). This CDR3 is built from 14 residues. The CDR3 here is CASSLRGGADTQYF.

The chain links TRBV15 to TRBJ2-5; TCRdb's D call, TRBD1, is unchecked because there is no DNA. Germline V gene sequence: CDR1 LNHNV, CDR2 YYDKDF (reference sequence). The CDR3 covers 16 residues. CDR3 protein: CATSAQTGADGETQYF.

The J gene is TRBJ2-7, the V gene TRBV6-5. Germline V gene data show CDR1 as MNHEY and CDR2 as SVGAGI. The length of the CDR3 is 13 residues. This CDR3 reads CASSPEAFYEQYF.

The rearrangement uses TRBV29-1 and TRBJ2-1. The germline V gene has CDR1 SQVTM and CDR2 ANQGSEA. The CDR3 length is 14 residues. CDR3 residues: CSVQTRSSYNEQFF.

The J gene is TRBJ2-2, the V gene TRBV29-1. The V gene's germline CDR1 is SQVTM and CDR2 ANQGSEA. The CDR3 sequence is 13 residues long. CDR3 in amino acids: CSVPDITEGELFF.

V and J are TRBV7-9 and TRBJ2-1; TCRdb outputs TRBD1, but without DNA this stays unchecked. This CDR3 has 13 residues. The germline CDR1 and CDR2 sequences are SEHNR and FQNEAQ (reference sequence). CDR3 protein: CASSSDSADEQFF.